This T cell receptor (beta chain) appears in the sequencing data of a study of immune characteristics of hereditary and idiopathic chronic pancreatitis. For the wider study: The study examined local immune cells and TCRbeta repertoires in the pancreas in hereditary and idiopathic chronic pancreatitis, using control pancreases from organ donors for comparison. Minimal in vitro experimental manipulation of pancreas-infiltrating T cells was the reason the gDNA-based approach was selected. TCRbeta sequencing was performed on four or five control pancreases, under 10 hereditary chronic pancreatitis pancreases and roughly six idiopathic chronic pancreatitis pancreases. The full study reports these points: Among about a dozen chronic pancreatitis patients, higher numbers of productive TCR rearrangements went along with higher disease severity scores, showing a positive correlation. Compared with controls, both chronic pancreatitis groups had significantly higher TCRbeta repertoire diversity and lower clonality. Because patient tissue could be obtained only at the time of TPIAT, differences in disease duration may have affected the immune findings. The study did not include chronic pancreatitis caused by alcohol use.

Library creation used the immunoSEQ multiplex PCR assay. From pancreatic genomic DNA, the TCRbeta CDR3 region along with adjacent sequences was amplified and then sequenced. The authors' pipeline ran thus. Repertoire diversity was assessed as a mean normalized Shannon-Wiener index, and productive clonality and productive rearrangement counts were also measured. Control and chronic pancreatitis repertoire metrics were compared by means of the nonparametric Mann-Whitney U test. CDR3beta sequences with identical amino acid composition and length across subjects were defined as shared clonotypes. TCRdb provides this immuneACCESS table in a form limited to in-frame rearrangements. Some clones are lacking; in checked studies, under half of them reflect an unresolved V gene, and why the rest are absent is not known. The V and J calls and clone size are taken from that table; D and trimming were inferred from the DNA. Within this sample are about 6,000 clones, with roughly 70% of them counted one time only. The ten largest clones take up 6.5% to 8% of the sample.

Patients undergoing total pancreatectomy with islet autotransplantation (TPIAT) were the source of the chronic pancreatitis pancreas tissue. None of the chronic pancreatitis patients included in the study had a known history of diabetes. For TCRbeta sequencing, genomic DNA was pulled straight from bulk pancreas tissue, skipping any T cell sorting. At two US centers, pancreas tissues from patients and organ donors were collected on a consecutive basis. Remarks on this clone: Its antigen target is currently unknown. Qualities for individual bases were not recorded, and no much larger clone is one base off.

The source of this sequence is a human donor with chronic pancreatitis. Source material: pancreas tissue with hereditary chronic pancreatitis.

CDR3 reads: CASSVEGQETYEQYV. The sequenced DNA: TGTGCCAGCAGCGTAGAGGGACAGGAGACCTACGAGCAGTACGTC. Recombination connected TRBV9 to TRBJ2-7, with 8 bases aligning to TRBD1. Here V drops 0 bases and J drops 2 bases, and the junction holds 4 bases not matched to any gene. The CDR3 covers 15 residues, taking in both the cysteine and the valine. Only the CDR3 DNA stays, 45 bases, in frame from base 1. From the germline V gene, CDR1 is SGDLS and CDR2 is YYNGEE.